This TCR beta chain was sequenced in a study of blood T cell repertoires in COVID-19 (dated by TCRdb to between 2020 and 2021). For the wider study: The collaborator samples originated in the United States, Italy and Spain and spanned the acute and convalescent phases of COVID-19. The material from the prospective study consisted of cDNA or gDNA derived from T cells, B-cell-depleted T cells, or PBMCs. The samples were drawn from two sources: the first 160 participants of the ongoing ImmuneRACE study, and approximately 1,300 subjects contributed by 6 global collaborators. Where HLA class I and class II types were available, the types were taken from metadata supplied by the sample provider, not from assay-based typing. The dataset comprised deeply sampled blood TCRbeta repertoires from subjects exposed to, actively infected with, or recovered from COVID-19. The repertoires were released in a freely available public database meant as a resource for research on the immune response to SARS-CoV-2. Nearly every sample came with metadata listing a de-identified subject ID, COVID-19 status, age in years and sex. Overall study outcomes, separate from this receptor: How much clinical and demographic metadata was included differed by source and by participant, and the metadata was provided uncurated.

The V end gives up 7 bases and the J end 5 bases, leaving 16 bases in the junction not matched to a gene. Taken from cysteine to phenylalanine, the CDR3 has 16 residues. Just CDR3 DNA is preserved here, 48 bases in frame from base 1. Reading the germline V gene (reference sequence) gives CDR1 LNHDA and CDR2 SQIVND. TCRbeta CDR3 regions were amplified from genomic DNA by means of the immunoSEQ Assay, a bias-controlled multiplex PCR. In the original analysis: Within the assay, amplification of reference gene primers was used to estimate how many nucleated cells each sample contained. Sequence reads were collapsed and filtered to measure the absolute abundance of every unique TCRbeta CDR3 rearrangement. For each sample, productive Simpson clonality was calculated as the square root of Simpson's diversity index over productive rearrangements. As stored in TCRdb, this immuneACCESS dataset retains in-frame rearrangements with V and J assigned. A fraction of the clones does not appear; measured against another copy, unresolved V genes explain less than half of the discrepancy, and the remainder lacks a known reason. The D gene and trimming were derived from the DNA, and the V and J assignments and clone size from that table. The sample records about 370,000 clones, roughly nine tenths of which are singletons. The top ten clones comprise 1% of the sample.

Enrolling through a virtual design, the prospective study's participants ranged in age from roughly 18 to 95 years and lived across some 22 United States geographic areas. In the prospective study, cohorts were assigned on the basis of participant-reported clinical history obtained from a screening survey and a study questionnaire. Recovered participants in ImmuneRACE Cohort 3 were defined by two consecutive negative NP/OP PCR tests, clearance by a healthcare professional, or resolution of symptoms. Each participant in the prospective study had whole blood, serum and a nasopharyngeal or oropharyngeal swab collected by mobile phlebotomists. Over a roughly 2-month period, participants in the prospective study had the option of providing additional blood draws and questionnaires. Blood samples from the prospective study were shipped frozen or at room temperature prior to DNA extraction. Details on this clone: Its antigen target is currently unknown. Within one base of it there is no much larger clone, and no base qualities were kept.

This TCR was sampled from a man aged 18-30 years who had recovered from COVID-19. The specimen sequenced was PBMCs or T cells enriched from blood (not recorded which). The sequence is built from TRBV19 and TRBJ1-1; 7 central bases correspond to TRBD1. The CDR3 protein is CASTGRQGVVGTEAFF. The DNA sequence is TGTGCCAGTACGGGGCGACAGGGCGTAGTGGGGACTGAAGCTTTCTTT.